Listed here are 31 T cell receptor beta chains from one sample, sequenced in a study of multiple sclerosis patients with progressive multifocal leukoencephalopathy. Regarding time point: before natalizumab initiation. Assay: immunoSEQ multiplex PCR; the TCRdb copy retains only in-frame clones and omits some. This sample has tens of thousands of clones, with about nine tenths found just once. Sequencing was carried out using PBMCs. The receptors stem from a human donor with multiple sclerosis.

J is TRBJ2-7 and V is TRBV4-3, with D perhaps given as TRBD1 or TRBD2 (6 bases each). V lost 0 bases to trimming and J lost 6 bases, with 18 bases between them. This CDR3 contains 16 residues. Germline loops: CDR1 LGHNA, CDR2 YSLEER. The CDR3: CASSQDWDRGVAEQYF. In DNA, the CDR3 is TGCGCCAGCAGCCAAGATTGGGATAGGGGGGTCGCCGAGCAGTACTTC.

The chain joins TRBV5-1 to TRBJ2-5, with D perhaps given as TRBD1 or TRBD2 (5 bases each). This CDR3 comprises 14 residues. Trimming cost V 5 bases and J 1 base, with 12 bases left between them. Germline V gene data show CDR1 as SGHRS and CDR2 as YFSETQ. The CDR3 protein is CASSGGQPQETQYF. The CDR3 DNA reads TGCGCCAGCAGTGGGGGTCAACCCCAAGAGACCCAGTACTTC.

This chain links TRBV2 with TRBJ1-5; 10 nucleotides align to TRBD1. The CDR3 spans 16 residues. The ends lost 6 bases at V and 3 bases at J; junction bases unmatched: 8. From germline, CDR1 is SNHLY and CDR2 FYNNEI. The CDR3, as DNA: TGTGCCAGCAGCACAGGACAGGGGGTTTCCAATCAGCCCCAGCATTTT. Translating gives CASSTGQGVSNQPQHF.

For the CDR3, the DNA is TGTGCCAGCAGCTTAGATCGAGGACTTTTCTACGAGCAGTACTTC. This codes for CASSLDRGLFYEQYF. The chain uses TRBV11-2 and TRBJ2-7; perhaps TRBD2 as D (5 bases). Trimming took 0 bases from V and 3 from J, leaving 12 bases between them. The CDR3 contains 15 residues. The V gene's germline CDR1 is SGHAT and CDR2 FQNNGV.

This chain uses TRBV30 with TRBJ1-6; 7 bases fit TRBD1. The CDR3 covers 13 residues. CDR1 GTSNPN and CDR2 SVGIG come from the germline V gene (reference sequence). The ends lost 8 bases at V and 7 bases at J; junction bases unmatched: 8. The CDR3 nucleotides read TGTGCCGCCCCTACAGGGGACAATTCACCCCTCCACTTT. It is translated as CAAPTGDNSPLHF.

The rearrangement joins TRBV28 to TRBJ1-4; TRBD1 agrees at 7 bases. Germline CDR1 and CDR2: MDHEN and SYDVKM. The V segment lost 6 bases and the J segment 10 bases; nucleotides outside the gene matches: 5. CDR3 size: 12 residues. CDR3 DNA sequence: TGTGCCAGCAGATCATCAGGGGGAAAACTGTTTTTT. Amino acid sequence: CASRSSGGKLFF.

This chain's CDR3 is CASSLGVTSNTEAFF. DNA of the CDR3: TGTGCCAGCAGTCTGGGGGTCACCTCGAACACTGAAGCTTTCTTT. V gene TRBV27 combines with J gene TRBJ1-1; D possibly corresponds to TRBD1 (5 bases). Germline V gene sequence: CDR1 MNHEY, CDR2 SMNVEV (reference sequence). This CDR3 region has 15 residues. V was pared by 5 bases and J by 1 base, with 14 bases between.

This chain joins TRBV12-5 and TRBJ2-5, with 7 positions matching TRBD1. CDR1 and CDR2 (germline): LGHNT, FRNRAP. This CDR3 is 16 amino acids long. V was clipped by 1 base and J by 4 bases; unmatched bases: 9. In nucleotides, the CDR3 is TGTGCTAGTGGTTTGGCCTTGAGGGGGCTGGGAGAGACCCAGTACTTC. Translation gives CASGLALRGLGETQYF.

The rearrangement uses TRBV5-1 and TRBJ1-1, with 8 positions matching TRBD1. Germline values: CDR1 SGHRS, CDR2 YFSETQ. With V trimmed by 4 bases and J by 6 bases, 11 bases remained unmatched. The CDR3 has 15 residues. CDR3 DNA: TGCGCCAGCAGCCTAGGACAGGGAAGTACCTCTGAAGCTTTCTTT. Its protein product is CASSLGQGSTSEAFF.

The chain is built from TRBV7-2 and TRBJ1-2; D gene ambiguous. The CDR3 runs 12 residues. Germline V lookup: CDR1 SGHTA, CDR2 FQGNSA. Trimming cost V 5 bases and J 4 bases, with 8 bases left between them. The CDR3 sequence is CASSRRGYGYTF. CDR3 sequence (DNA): TGTGCCAGCAGCCGACGGGGCTATGGCTACACCTTC. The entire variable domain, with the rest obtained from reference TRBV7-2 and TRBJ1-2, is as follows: GAGVSQSPSNKVTEKGKDVELRCDPISGHTALYWYRQSLGQGLEFLIYFQGNSAPDKSGLPSDRFSAERTGGSVSTLTIQRTQQEDSAVYLCASSRRGYGYTFGSGTRLTVV.

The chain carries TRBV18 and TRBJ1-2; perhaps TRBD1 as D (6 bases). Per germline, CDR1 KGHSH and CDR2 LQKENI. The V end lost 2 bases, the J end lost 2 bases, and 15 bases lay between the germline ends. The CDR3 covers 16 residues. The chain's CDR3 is CASSPFASGANYGYTF. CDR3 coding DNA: TGTGCCAGCTCACCATTCGCCTCGGGGGCCAACTATGGCTACACCTTC.

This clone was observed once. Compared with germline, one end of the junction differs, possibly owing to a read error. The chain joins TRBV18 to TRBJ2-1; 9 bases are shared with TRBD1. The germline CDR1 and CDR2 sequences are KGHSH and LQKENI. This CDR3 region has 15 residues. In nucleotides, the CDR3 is TGTGCCAGCTCGCCACAGGGGGCCTTTAGGAATGAGCAGTTCTTC. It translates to CASSPQGAFRNEQFF.

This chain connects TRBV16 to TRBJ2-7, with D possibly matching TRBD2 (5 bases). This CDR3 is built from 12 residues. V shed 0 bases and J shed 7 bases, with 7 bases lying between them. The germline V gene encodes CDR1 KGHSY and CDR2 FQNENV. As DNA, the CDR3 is TGTGCCAGCAGCCAATCTTCGGGAGAGCAGTACTTC. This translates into CASSQSSGEQYF. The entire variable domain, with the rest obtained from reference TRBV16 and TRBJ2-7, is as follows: GEEVAQTPKHLVRGEGQKAKLYCAPIKGHSYVFWYQQVLKNEFKFLISFQNENVFDETGMPKERFSAKCLPNSPCSLEIQATKLEDSAVYFCASSQSSGEQYFGPGTRLTVT.

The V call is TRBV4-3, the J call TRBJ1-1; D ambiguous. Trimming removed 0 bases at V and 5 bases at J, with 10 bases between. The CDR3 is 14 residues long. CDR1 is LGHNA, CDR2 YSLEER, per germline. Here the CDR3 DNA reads TGCGCCAGCAGCCAAGATAGGACGGCTACTGAAGCTTTCTTT. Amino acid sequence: CASSQDRTATEAFF.

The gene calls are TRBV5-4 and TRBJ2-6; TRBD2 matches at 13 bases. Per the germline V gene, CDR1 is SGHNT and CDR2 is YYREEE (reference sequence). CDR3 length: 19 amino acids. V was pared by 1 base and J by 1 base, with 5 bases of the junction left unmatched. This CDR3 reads CASSLSRTSGRSGANVLTF. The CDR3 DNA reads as TGTGCCAGCAGCTTGTCCAGGACTAGCGGGAGATCTGGGGCCAACGTCCTGACTTTC.

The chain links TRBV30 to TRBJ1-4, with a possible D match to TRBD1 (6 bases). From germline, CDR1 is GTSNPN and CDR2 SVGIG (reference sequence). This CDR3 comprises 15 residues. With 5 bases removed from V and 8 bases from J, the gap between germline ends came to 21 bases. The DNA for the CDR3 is TGTGCCTGGGGTCGGCGCGGGGCGGGGGGCGAAAAACTGTTTTTT. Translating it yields CAWGRRGAGGEKLFF.

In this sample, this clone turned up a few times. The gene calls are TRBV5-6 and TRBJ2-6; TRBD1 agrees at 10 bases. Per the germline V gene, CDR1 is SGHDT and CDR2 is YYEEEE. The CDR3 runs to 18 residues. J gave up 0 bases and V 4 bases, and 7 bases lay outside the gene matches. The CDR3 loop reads CASSGGTGDSSGANVLTF. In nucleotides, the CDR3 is TGTGCCAGCAGCGGGGGGACAGGGGATTCCTCTGGGGCCAACGTCCTGACTTTC.

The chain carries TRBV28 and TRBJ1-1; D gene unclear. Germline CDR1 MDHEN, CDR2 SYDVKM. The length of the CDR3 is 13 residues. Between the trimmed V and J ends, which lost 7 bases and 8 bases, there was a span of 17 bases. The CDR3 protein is CASISPEAKEAFF. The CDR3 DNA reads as TGTGCCAGCATCTCCCCGGAGGCGAAAGAAGCTTTCTTT.

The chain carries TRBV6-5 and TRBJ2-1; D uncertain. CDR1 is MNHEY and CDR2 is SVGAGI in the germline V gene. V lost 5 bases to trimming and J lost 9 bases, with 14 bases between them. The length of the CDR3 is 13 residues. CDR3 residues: CASSVVPRGEQFF. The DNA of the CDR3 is TGTGCCAGCAGTGTCGTCCCACGCGGTGAGCAGTTCTTC.

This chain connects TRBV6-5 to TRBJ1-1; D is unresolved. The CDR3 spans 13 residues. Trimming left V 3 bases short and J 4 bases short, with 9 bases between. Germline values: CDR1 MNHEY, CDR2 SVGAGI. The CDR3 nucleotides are TGTGCCAGCAGTTATAGGGAGGTCACTGAAGCTTTCTTT. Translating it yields CASSYREVTEAFF.

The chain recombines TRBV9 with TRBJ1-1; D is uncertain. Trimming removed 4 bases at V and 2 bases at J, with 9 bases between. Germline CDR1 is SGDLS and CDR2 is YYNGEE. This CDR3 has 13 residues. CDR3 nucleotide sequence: TGTGCCAGCAGCCCGGAGATTAACACTGAAGCTTTCTTT. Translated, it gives CASSPEINTEAFF.

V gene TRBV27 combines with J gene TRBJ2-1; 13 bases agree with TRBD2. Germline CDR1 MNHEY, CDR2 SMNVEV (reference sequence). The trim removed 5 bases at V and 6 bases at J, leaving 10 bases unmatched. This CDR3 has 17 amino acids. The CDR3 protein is CASSRAGTSGVINEQFF. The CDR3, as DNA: TGTGCCAGCAGTCGTGCCGGGACTAGCGGGGTAATCAATGAGCAGTTCTTC.

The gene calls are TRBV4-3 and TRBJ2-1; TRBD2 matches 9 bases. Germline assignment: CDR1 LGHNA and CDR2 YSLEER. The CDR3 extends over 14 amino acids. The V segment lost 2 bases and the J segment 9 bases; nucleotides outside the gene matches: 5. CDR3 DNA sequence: TGCGCCAGCAGCCAAAGGCTAGCGGGATTTGAGCAGTTCTTC. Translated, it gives CASSQRLAGFEQFF.

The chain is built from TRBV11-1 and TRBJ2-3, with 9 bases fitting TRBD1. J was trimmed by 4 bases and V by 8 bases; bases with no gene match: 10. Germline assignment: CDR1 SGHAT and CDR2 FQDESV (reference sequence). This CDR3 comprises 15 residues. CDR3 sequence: CASAPGQGFSDTQYF. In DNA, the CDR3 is TGTGCCAGCGCTCCGGGACAGGGTTTCTCAGATACGCAGTATTTT.

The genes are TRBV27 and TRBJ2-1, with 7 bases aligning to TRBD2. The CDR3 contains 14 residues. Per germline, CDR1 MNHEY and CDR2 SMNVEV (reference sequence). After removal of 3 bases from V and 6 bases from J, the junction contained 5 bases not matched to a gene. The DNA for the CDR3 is TGTGCCAGCAGTTTGTGGGCTAGCGGCAATGAGCAGTTCTTC. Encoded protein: CASSLWASGNEQFF.

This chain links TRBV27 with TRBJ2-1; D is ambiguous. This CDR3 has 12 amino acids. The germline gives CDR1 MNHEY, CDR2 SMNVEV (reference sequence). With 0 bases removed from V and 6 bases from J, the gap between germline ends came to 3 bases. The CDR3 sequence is CASSLSLNEQFF. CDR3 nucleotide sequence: TGTGCCAGCAGTTTATCCCTCAATGAGCAGTTCTTC.

CDR3 coding DNA: TGTGCCAGCAGTTTAGAGGGACAGGGGGCGCGTAACTATGGCTACACCTTC. Translating gives CASSLEGQGARNYGYTF. This rearrangement joins TRBV27 to TRBJ1-2, with 12 bases identical to TRBD1. This CDR3 spans 17 amino acids. Germline assignment: CDR1 MNHEY and CDR2 SMNVEV (reference sequence). The junction had 5 bases not matched to a gene; V was cut back by 2 bases and J by 1 base.

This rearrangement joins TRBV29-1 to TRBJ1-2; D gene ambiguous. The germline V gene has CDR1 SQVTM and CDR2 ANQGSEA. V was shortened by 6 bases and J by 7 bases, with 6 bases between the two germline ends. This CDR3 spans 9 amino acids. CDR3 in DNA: TGCAGCGTACCGGGTGGCTACACCTTC. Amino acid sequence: CSVPGGYTF. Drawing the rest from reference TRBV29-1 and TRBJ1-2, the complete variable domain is SAVISQKPSRDICQRGTSLTIQCQVDSQVTMMFWYRQQPGQSLTLIATANQGSEATYESGFVIDKFPISRPNLTFSTLTVSNMSPEDSSIYLCSVPGGYTFGSGTRLTVV.

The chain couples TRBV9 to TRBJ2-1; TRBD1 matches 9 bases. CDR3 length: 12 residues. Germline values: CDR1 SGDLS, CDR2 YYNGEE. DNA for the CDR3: TGTGCTCCGGGACAGGGAGGCAATGAGCAGTTCTTC. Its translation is CAPGQGGNEQFF.

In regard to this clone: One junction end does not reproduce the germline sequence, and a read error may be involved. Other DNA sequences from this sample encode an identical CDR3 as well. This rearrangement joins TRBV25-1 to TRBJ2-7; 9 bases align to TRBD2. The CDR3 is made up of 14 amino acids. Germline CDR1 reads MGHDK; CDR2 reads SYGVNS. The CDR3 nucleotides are TGCGCTAGCGGAGTTAGCGGGAGTTTCTACGAGCAGTACTTC. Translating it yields CASGVSGSFYEQYF.

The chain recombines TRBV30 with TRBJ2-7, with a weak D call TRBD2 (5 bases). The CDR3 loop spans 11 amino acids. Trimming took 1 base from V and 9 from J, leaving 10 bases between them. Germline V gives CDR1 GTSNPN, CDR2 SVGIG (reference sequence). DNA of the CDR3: TGTGCCTGGAGTGACGGACTTTGGCAGTACTTC. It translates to CAWSDGLWQYF.